What follows are 13 T cell receptor beta chains derived from one specimen sequenced in a study of regulatory T cells in long-lasting Graves disease (dated by TCRdb to the early 2020s). The time point label here, explained by the study, means: persistent/refractory GD, antithyroid drugs over 5 years with positive TRAb. For both TCR sequencing and RNA sequencing, RNA was extracted from PBMCs using TRIzol. The library was built by means of multiplex PCR. The run used an Illumina HiSeq 4000. TCR beta libraries were built with iRepertoire HTBI primers and Arm-PCR amplification of CDR3 regions. TCRdb trimmed public reads at Q25 via fastp, called clones via MiXCR and kept in-frame beta chains. Under each unique CDR3 protein, matching rows form one entry showing the most common genes and DNA. For this sample the table gives a few hundred thousand distinct CDR3 sequences, of which 23% were detected only once. Around 30% of the sample is held by the ten biggest clonotypes.

This sample comprised peripheral blood mononuclear cells (PBMCs), obtained when the disease was refractory, from a patient treated with antithyroid drugs. These receptors came from a middle-aged woman with Graves disease. Donor details come from another sample of the same person, matched by shared clones.

Points on this clonotype: Given a far larger clone just one base away, this is likely a sequencing read error. This chain uses TRBV10-3 with TRBJ2-6; D remains unclear. The CDR3 has 15 residues. The germline CDR1 and CDR2 sequences are ENHRY and SYGVKD. DNA of the CDR3: TGTGCCAGCAGCGCATTTAATTTTGGGGTCAACGTCCTGACTTTC. Translated, it gives CASSAFNFGVNVLTF.

This clonotype was picked up a small number of times. With a much larger clone just one base away, this may be a read error. CDR3 sequence reads: CASRRGRGWGQYF. The DNA for the CDR3 is TGTGCCAGCAGGAGGGGCAGGGGCTGGGGGCAGTACTTC. The gene calls are TRBV2 and TRBJ2-7, with D possibly matching TRBD1 (6 bases). This CDR3 has 13 amino acids. The V end lost 6 bases, the J end lost 9 bases, and 18 bases lay between the germline ends. From germline, CDR1 is SNHLY and CDR2 FYNNEI.

The chain recombines TRBV2 with TRBJ2-5, with 10 nucleotides matching TRBD2. Germline values: CDR1 SNHLY, CDR2 FYNNEI. This CDR3 region has 15 residues. V was pared by 6 bases and J by 5 bases, with 9 bases of the junction left unmatched. Here the CDR3 DNA reads TGTGCCAGCAGCTACGGGGCTAGCGGGAGTGAGACCCAGTACTTC. This sequence encodes CASSYGASGSETQYF.

This clonotype showed up just a few times. V gene TRBV24-1 combines with J gene TRBJ2-5, with 11 bases fitting TRBD2. The CDR3 runs to 16 residues. Germline V gene sequence: CDR1 KGHDR, CDR2 SFDVKD. V was pared by 1 base and J by 4 bases, with 4 bases of the junction left unmatched. This chain's CDR3 is CATSDFSGRAGETQYF. The CDR3, as DNA: TGTGCCACCAGTGATTTTAGCGGGAGGGCCGGAGAGACCCAGTACTTC.

Many counts were recorded for this clonotype. The chain has TRBV28 and TRBJ2-7, with D tentatively TRBD1 (5 bases). Trimming pared 8 bases from V and 3 bases from J, leaving 14 bases between. CDR3 size: 13 residues. The germline gives CDR1 MDHEN, CDR2 SYDVKM. CDR3 in amino acids: CASEAQGLYEQYF. Here the CDR3 DNA reads TGTGCCAGCGAGGCTCAGGGTCTCTACGAGCAGTACTTC.

J is TRBJ2-4 and V is TRBV25-1, with unresolved D. V was shortened by 3 bases and J by 4 bases, with 7 bases between the two germline ends. This CDR3 contains 13 residues. Germline V lookup: CDR1 MGHDK, CDR2 SYGVNS. The CDR3, as DNA: TGTGCCAGCAGTGAGGGTGGTAAAAACATTCAGTACTTC. Amino acid sequence: CASSEGGKNIQYF.

The V and J genes are TRBV28 and TRBJ2-1; tentative D call: TRBD1 (6 bases). The V gene lost 6 bases and the J gene lost 4 bases, with 10 bases spanning the gap. Germline V gives CDR1 MDHEN, CDR2 SYDVKM. The CDR3 contains 13 residues. The CDR3, as DNA: TGTGCCAGCAGACAGGGTCTATACAATGAGCAGTTCTTC. Residues: CASRQGLYNEQFF.

This clonotype was seen a few times. The chain couples TRBV6-1 to TRBJ2-7; possibly TRBD1 for D (6 bases). This CDR3 is built from 14 residues. Germline CDR1 and CDR2: MNHNS and SASEGT. V dropped 7 bases and J dropped 4 bases, with 17 bases sitting between them. The CDR3 DNA reads TGTGCCAGCAACGTACAGGGTTCCCGTTACGAGCAGTACTTC. It encodes CASNVQGSRYEQYF.

V and J are TRBV12-3 or TRBV12-4 and TRBJ1-2; no clear D. The CDR3 contains 13 residues. V was trimmed by 7 bases and J by 2 bases, leaving 11 bases between them. The DNA for the CDR3 is TGTGCCAGCACCCTAGGACGGAACTATGGCTACACCTTC. Translated: CASTLGRNYGYTF.

The chain is built from TRBV18 and TRBJ2-5; 7 positions match TRBD1. The CDR3 runs to 14 residues. Germline CDR1 KGHSH, CDR2 LQKENI. V lost 3 bases and J lost 2; bases outside the gene matches: 3. CDR3 DNA sequence: TGTGCCAGCTCACCGGGACAGCAACAAGAGACCCAGTACTTC. Its translation: CASSPGQQQETQYF.

The chain combines TRBV6-1 with TRBJ2-7; D gene ambiguous. Deletions cut 8 bases from V and 5 bases from J, with 10 bases between. Germline V lookup: CDR1 MNHNS, CDR2 SASEGT. The CDR3 spans 11 residues. The CDR3 bases are TGTGCCAGCCTGTGGGCCCACGAGCAGTACTTC. Protein product: CASLWAHEQYF.

This sequence joins TRBV15 and TRBJ2-2; perhaps D is TRBD1 or TRBD2 (5 bases each). Trimming took 9 bases from V and 6 from J, leaving 17 bases between them. CDR1 is LNHNV, CDR2 YYDKDF, per germline (reference sequence). The CDR3 loop spans 14 amino acids. The CDR3 reads CATSLIRGAGELFF. As DNA, the CDR3 is TGTGCCACTAGCTTAATAAGAGGGGCCGGGGAGCTGTTTTTT. Full variable domain (outside the CDR3, taken from reference TRBV15 and TRBJ2-2): DAMVIQNPRYQVTQFGKPVTLSCSQTLNHNVMYWYQQKSSQAPKLLFHYYDKDFNNEADTPDNFQSRRPNTSFCFLDIRSPGLGDTAMYLCATSLIRGAGELFFGEGSRLTVL.

The chain joins TRBV29-1 to TRBJ2-3, with 12 bases that match TRBD2. Germline V gene lookup returns CDR1 SQVTM and CDR2 ANQGSEA. CDR3 size: 14 residues. V lost 6 bases and J lost 2; bases outside the gene matches: 3. This chain's CDR3 is CSVRLAGATDTQYF. The CDR3 DNA reads TGCAGCGTAAGACTAGCGGGAGCCACAGATACGCAGTATTTT.